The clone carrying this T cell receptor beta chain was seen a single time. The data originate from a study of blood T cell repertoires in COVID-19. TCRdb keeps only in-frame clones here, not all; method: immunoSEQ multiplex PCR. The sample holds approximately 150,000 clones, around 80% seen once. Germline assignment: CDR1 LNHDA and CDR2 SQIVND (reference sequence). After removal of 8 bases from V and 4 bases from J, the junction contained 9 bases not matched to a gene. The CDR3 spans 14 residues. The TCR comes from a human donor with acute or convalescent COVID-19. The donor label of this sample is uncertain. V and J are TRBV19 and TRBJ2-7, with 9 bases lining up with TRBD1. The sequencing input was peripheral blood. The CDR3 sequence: CASSPGTGRYEQYF. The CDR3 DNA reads TGTGCCAGTTCCCCCGGGACAGGGAGATACGAGCAGTACTTC.